This TCR beta chain was found in a study of technical replicates of blood from a few donors. Using immunoSEQ multiplex PCR, the repertoire was profiled, and TCRdb retains in-frame clones only, with some absent. Found here are 55,000 to 75,000 clones, approximately 95% of them singletons; the top ten hold under 3%. Germline CDR1 MNHNS, CDR2 SASEGT. The CDR3 has 14 amino acids. V was shortened by 3 bases and J by 2 bases, with 9 bases between the two germline ends. The chain couples TRBV6-1 to TRBJ2-3; D might be TRBD2 (6 bases). The sequence derives from a human donor in good health. Some clones in this sample may be carry-over from other donors' samples. Material: PBMCs. CDR3 nucleotides: TGTGCCAGCAGTGACCAGGGACTCACAGATACGCAGTATTTT. This encodes CASSDQGLTDTQYF.